The 4 T cell receptor beta chains given below trace back to one sample, sequenced in a study of blood T cell repertoires in COVID-19. Clones were sequenced by immunoSEQ multiplex PCR, and TCRdb holds only the in-frame ones, with some missing. The table shows approximately 480,000 clones, with roughly nine tenths occurring only once. Sequenced sample: peripheral blood. These receptors were collected from a man aged 18 to 30 with COVID-19, enrolled during active disease.

The chain joins TRBV9 to TRBJ1-3; no clear D. The CDR3 runs 17 residues. Trimming left V 0 bases short and J 0 bases short, with 13 bases between. The germline V gene has CDR1 SGDLS and CDR2 YYNGEE. The CDR3 spells CASSVASPASSGNTIYF. The CDR3 bases are TGTGCCAGCAGCGTAGCGTCTCCAGCTAGCTCTGGAAACACCATATATTTT.

The V gene is TRBV6-5, the J gene TRBJ2-2; D not certain. V lost 4 bases to trimming and J lost 0 bases, with 3 bases between them. CDR3 size: 13 residues. Germline-derived CDR1 and CDR2 are MNHEY and SVGAGI. The CDR3 sequence is CASSSANTGELFF. The CDR3 DNA reads TGTGCCAGCAGTTCCGCGAACACCGGGGAGCTGTTTTTT.

The chain couples TRBV7-8 to TRBJ2-1; 10 bases fit TRBD1. The CDR3 loop spans 17 amino acids. Per the germline V gene, CDR1 is SGHVS and CDR2 is FQNEAQ. J gave up 9 bases and V 4 bases, and 15 bases lay outside the gene matches. As DNA, the CDR3 is TGTGCCAGCAGCTCGTTGTACGACTGGACAGGGGGTTTTGAGCAGTTCTTC. It encodes CASSSLYDWTGGFEQFF.

The V and J genes are TRBV4-2 and TRBJ2-1, with a tentative D call TRBD2 (5 bases). V dropped 0 bases and J dropped 12 bases, with 24 bases sitting between them. Germline values: CDR1 LGHNA, CDR2 YNFKEQ. This CDR3 has 17 amino acids. The DNA for the CDR3 is TGTGCCAGCAGCCAAGATTTGGTGAGCGGCAGTGGGGTAGGGCAGTTCTTC. Protein: CASSQDLVSGSGVGQFF.